This T cell receptor (beta chain) was identified during a study of blood T cell repertoires in COVID-19. Germline V CDR1 and CDR2: SNHLY, FYNNEI. This CDR3 spans 16 amino acids. Trimming removed 6 bases from V and 1 base from J; junction bases left unmatched: 6. Original processing methods: Quantification of nucleated cells was approximated via reference gene primer amplification. Sequencing used immunoSEQ multiplex PCR; TCRdb keeps in-frame clones, though not all of them. D and trimming come from the DNA, and the V and J calls and clone size come from that table. The sample has about 340,000 clones; about nine tenths are singletons.

The chain is built from TRBV2 and TRBJ1-5, with 10 bases aligning to TRBD1. The sample was peripheral blood. The clonotype comes from a woman in her 70s with COVID-19, enrolled during active disease. This CDR3 reads CASRSGQGLSNQPQHF. For the CDR3, the DNA is TGTGCCAGCAGATCGGGACAGGGGCTAAGCAATCAGCCCCAGCATTTT.